These 21 T cell receptor beta chains share one sample of origin, sequenced in a study of blood T cell repertoires in COVID-19. The data were produced by immunoSEQ multiplex PCR, yet TCRdb's version contains in-frame clones alone and is incomplete. Among about 160,000 clones listed, roughly 80% were seen once. The sequencing input was peripheral blood. The receptors shown here come from a man in his fifties or sixties with acute or convalescent COVID-19.

CDR3 in DNA: TGTGCCAGCAGCTTAGGGCGGGTGCCGGGAGGGACTGAAGCTTTCTTT. It codes for CASSLGRVPGGTEAFF. J is TRBJ1-1 and V is TRBV7-8; D remains unclear. In germline, CDR1 is SGHVS, CDR2 FQNEAQ. V was pared by 1 base and J by 5 bases, with 17 bases between. The CDR3 totals 16 residues.

The V call is TRBV25-1, the J call TRBJ1-2; possible D gene TRBD1, 6 bases. Trimming took 7 bases from V and 0 from J, leaving 12 bases between them. The CDR3 is 14 residues long. Per germline, CDR1 MGHDK and CDR2 SYGVNS. CDR3 coding DNA: TGTGCCAGCATACCGGGACACGCTAACTATGGCTACACCTTC. This sequence encodes CASIPGHANYGYTF.

The chain uses TRBV9 and TRBJ2-1; a possible D gene is TRBD2 (7 bases). CDR3 length: 17 residues. Germline values: CDR1 SGDLS, CDR2 YYNGEE. V was pared by 0 bases and J by 4 bases, with 17 bases between. CDR3 region: CASSVEGGGAPYNEQFF. The CDR3, as DNA: TGTGCCAGCAGCGTAGAAGGAGGGGGGGCCCCGTACAATGAGCAGTTCTTC.

The chain joins TRBV4-2 to TRBJ2-7; 9 nucleotides align to TRBD1. This CDR3 spans 17 amino acids. Germline V gene lookup returns CDR1 LGHNA and CDR2 YNFKEQ. V lost 0 bases and J lost 2; bases outside the gene matches: 8. CDR3 DNA sequence: TGTGCCAGCAGCCAAGATCTTTTGTGGGACAGGGCCTACGAGCAGTACTTC. It translates to CASSQDLLWDRAYEQYF.

The chain links TRBV7-9 to TRBJ2-3, with TRBD1 matching 11 bases. The J segment lost 6 bases and the V segment lost 5 bases, leaving 7 bases of the junction unmatched. This CDR3 has 15 amino acids. CDR1 SEHNR and CDR2 FQNEAQ come from the germline V gene (reference sequence). CDR3 DNA sequence: TGTGCCAGCAGCCTAGGACAGGGGGCGGGGGATACGCAGTATTTT. Translation: CASSLGQGAGDTQYF. The full variable domain, completed using reference TRBV7-9 and TRBJ2-3, is DTGVSQNPRHKITKRGQNVTFRCDPISEHNRLYWYRQTLGQGPEFLTYFQNEAQLEKSRLLSDRFSAERPKGSFSTLEIQRTEQGDSAMYLCASSLGQGAGDTQYFGPGTRLTVL.

The chain recombines TRBV10-2 with TRBJ2-5; the match to TRBD2 covers 11 bases. The J segment lost 1 base and the V segment lost 0 bases, leaving 7 bases of the junction unmatched. CDR1 and CDR2 (germline): WSHSY, SAAADI. The CDR3 runs to 18 residues. The CDR3 here is CASSESFKTSGAQETQYF. CDR3 DNA sequence: TGCGCCAGCAGTGAGTCGTTTAAGACTAGCGGGGCCCAAGAGACCCAGTACTTC.

CDR3 sequence reads: CASSHRGLYYGYTF. CDR3 DNA: TGTGCCAGTAGTCACAGGGGTTTGTACTATGGCTACACCTTC. The gene calls are TRBV19 and TRBJ1-2, with 7 bases matching TRBD1. After removal of 5 bases from V and 3 bases from J, the junction contained 6 bases not matched to a gene. Germline CDR1 LNHDA, CDR2 SQIVND (reference sequence). The CDR3 contains 14 residues.

The chain is built from TRBV6-5 and TRBJ1-1; possible D gene TRBD1, 5 bases. Germline lookup yields CDR1 MNHEY and CDR2 SVGAGI. This CDR3 spans 14 amino acids. Trimming took 5 bases from V and 0 from J, leaving 10 bases between them. Here the CDR3 reads CASSSRVMNTEAFF. Here the CDR3 DNA reads TGTGCCAGCAGTAGCAGGGTCATGAACACTGAAGCTTTCTTT.

The V call is TRBV6-5, the J call TRBJ1-4, with a tentative D call TRBD1 (5 bases). The V and J ends lost 2 bases and 5 bases respectively, with 12 bases between them. CDR1 MNHEY and CDR2 SVGAGI come from the germline V gene. The CDR3 has 15 residues. CDR3 amino acids: CASSYGGEVNEKLFF. The CDR3 nucleotides read TGTGCCAGCAGTTACGGAGGGGAGGTCAATGAAAAACTGTTTTTT.

The chain links TRBV7-8 to TRBJ1-1; TRBD1 aligns across 10 bases. CDR3 length: 16 amino acids. The V segment lost 2 bases and the J segment 6 bases; nucleotides outside the gene matches: 9. The germline gives CDR1 SGHVS, CDR2 FQNEAQ. The CDR3 spells CASSLPRTGGRAEAFF. The DNA for the CDR3 is TGTGCCAGCAGCTTACCCCGGACAGGGGGTAGAGCTGAAGCTTTCTTT.

CDR3 sequence: CASSVVTGTDTQYF. CDR3 sequence (DNA): TGTGCCAGCAGCGTAGTCACAGGGACAGATACGCAGTATTTT. V and J are TRBV9 and TRBJ2-3, with a tentative D call TRBD1 (6 bases). Trimming shortened V by 0 bases and J by 3 bases, and 8 bases separated the two germline ends. CDR1 is SGDLS, CDR2 YYNGEE, per germline. The CDR3 is made up of 14 amino acids.

This clone appeared a few times. V usage is TRBV28 and J usage is TRBJ2-7; no clear D gene. Germline loops: CDR1 MDHEN, CDR2 SYDVKM. V was trimmed by 6 bases and J by 2 bases, leaving 5 bases between them. The CDR3 sequence is 11 residues long. Here the CDR3 reads CASSSPYEQYF. CDR3 coding DNA: TGTGCCAGCAGCTCCCCCTACGAGCAGTACTTC.

CDR3 region: CASTYKDRITF. The CDR3 DNA is TGTGCCAGTACTTATAAGGACAGGATAACCTTC. The rearrangement joins TRBV19 to TRBJ1-2; TRBD1 matches at 7 bases. V gave up 7 bases and J gave up 14 bases; unmatched junction bases: 10. Germline V gives CDR1 LNHDA, CDR2 SQIVND (reference sequence). The CDR3 has 11 amino acids.

This clone came up once. V and J are TRBV4-1 and TRBJ1-5; no clear D gene. CDR3 length equals 15 residues. Per germline, CDR1 MGHRA and CDR2 YSYEKL. V was cut by 0 bases and J by 0 bases, with 6 bases left in between. The CDR3 loop is CASSQDENSNQPQHF. The CDR3 bases are TGCGCCAGCAGCCAAGATGAGAATAGCAATCAGCCCCAGCATTTT.

Remarks on this clone: Relative to the germline gene, one junction end is altered; a read error may explain this. The V gene is TRBV19, the J gene TRBJ1-3; 9 bases line up with TRBD1. Germline V CDR1 and CDR2: LNHDA, SQIVND (reference sequence). The length of the CDR3 is 12 residues. The CDR3 DNA is TGTGCCAGTAGTGACGACGGACAGGGGAAAAATTTT. Translating it yields CASSDDGQGKNF.

In this sample, this clone turned up once. This chain connects TRBV6-4 to TRBJ2-1; 7 nucleotides agree with TRBD2. The CDR3 is 13 residues long. Germline CDR1 is MRHNA and CDR2 is SNTAGT. V shed 3 bases, J shed 8 bases, and the junction held 4 bases outside the gene matches. The CDR3 protein is CASSEFRGDEQFF. CDR3 nucleotides: TGTGCCAGCAGTGAGTTTCGGGGGGATGAGCAGTTCTTC.

This clone has a single count. V and J are TRBV6-2 or TRBV6-3 and TRBJ2-7; 10 bases are shared with TRBD2. The V segment lost 5 bases and the J segment 5 bases; nucleotides outside the gene matches: 6. Per germline, CDR1 MNHEY and CDR2 SVGEGT. CDR3 size: 14 residues. The CDR3 DNA is TGTGCCAGCAGTGAGCGGGGGGGCAGAGACGAGCAGTACTTC. The encoded protein is CASSERGGRDEQYF.

This rearrangement joins TRBV24-1 to TRBJ2-5; tentatively, D is TRBD1 (5 bases). Germline V gives CDR1 KGHDR, CDR2 SFDVKD. Trimming took off 0 bases at V and 1 base at J, with 8 bases between the two ends. This CDR3 has 15 residues. This CDR3 reads CATSDLVTGQETQYF. CDR3 nucleotides: TGTGCCACCAGTGATTTGGTAACAGGCCAAGAGACCCAGTACTTC.

The chain combines TRBV5-5 with TRBJ1-2, with TRBD1 matching over 10 bases. V was clipped by 4 bases and J by 4 bases; unmatched bases: 7. Germline V CDR1 and CDR2: SGHKS, YYEKEE (reference sequence). The CDR3 consists of 15 residues. For the CDR3, the DNA is TGTGCCAGCAGCCTACGACAGGGGGCGGCCTATGGCTACACCTTC. It codes for CASSLRQGAAYGYTF.

The chain is built from TRBV19 and TRBJ1-1; weak D call: TRBD1 (5 bases). Germline V gene data show CDR1 as LNHDA and CDR2 as SQIVND (reference sequence). This CDR3 region has 13 residues. Trimming removed 6 bases from V and 1 base from J, with 9 bases in between. The CDR3 nucleotides are TGTGCCAGTAGCAGACAGAAGAACACTGAAGCTTTCTTT. It encodes CASSRQKNTEAFF. Based on the CDR3 plus reference TRBV19 and TRBJ1-1, the full variable domain is DGGITQSPKYLFRKEGQNVTLSCEQNLNHDAMYWYRQDPGQGLRLIYYSQIVNDFQKGDIAEGYSVSREKKESFPLTVTSAQKNPTAFYLCASSRQKNTEAFFGQGTRLTVV.

This chain links TRBV6-5 with TRBJ2-3; D gene ambiguous. Germline V lookup: CDR1 MNHEY, CDR2 SVGAGI. Between the trimmed V and J ends, which lost 2 bases and 2 bases, there was a span of 5 bases. CDR3 length: 13 amino acids. CDR3 residues: CASSYPTTDTQYF. CDR3 nucleotides: TGTGCCAGCAGTTACCCTACCACAGATACGCAGTATTTT.